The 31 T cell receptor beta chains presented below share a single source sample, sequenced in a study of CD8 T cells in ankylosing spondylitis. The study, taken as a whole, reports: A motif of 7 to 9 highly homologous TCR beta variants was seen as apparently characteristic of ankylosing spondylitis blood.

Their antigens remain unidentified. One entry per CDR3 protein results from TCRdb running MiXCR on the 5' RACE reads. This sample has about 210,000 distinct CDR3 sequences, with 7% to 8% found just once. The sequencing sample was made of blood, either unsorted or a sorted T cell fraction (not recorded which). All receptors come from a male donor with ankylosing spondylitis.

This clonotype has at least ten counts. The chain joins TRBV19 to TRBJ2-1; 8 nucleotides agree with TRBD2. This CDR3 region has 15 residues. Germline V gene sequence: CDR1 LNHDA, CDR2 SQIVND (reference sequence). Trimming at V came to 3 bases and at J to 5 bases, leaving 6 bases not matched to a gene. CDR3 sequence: CASSIGLAGDNEQFF. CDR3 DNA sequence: TGTGCCAGTAGTATCGGGCTAGCGGGTGACAATGAGCAGTTCTTC.

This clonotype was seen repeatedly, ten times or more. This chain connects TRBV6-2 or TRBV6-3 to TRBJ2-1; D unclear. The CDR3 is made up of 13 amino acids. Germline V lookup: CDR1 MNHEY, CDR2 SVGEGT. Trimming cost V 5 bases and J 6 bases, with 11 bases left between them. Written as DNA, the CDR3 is TGTGCCAGCAGTAACAGCCTCCTCAATGAGCAGTTCTTC. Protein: CASSNSLLNEQFF.

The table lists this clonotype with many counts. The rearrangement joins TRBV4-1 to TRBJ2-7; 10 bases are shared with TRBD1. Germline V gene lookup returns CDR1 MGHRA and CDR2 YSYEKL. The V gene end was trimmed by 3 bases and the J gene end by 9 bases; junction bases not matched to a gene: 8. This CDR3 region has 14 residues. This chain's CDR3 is CASSQGTGVSWQYF. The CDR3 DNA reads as TGCGCCAGCAGCCAGGGGACAGGGGTAAGTTGGCAGTACTTC.

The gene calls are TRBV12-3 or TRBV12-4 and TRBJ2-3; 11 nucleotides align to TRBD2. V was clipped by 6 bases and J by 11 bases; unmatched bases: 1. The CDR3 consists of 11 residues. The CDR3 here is CASRGLAGQYF. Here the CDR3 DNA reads TGTGCCAGCAGAGGACTAGCGGGGCAGTATTTT.

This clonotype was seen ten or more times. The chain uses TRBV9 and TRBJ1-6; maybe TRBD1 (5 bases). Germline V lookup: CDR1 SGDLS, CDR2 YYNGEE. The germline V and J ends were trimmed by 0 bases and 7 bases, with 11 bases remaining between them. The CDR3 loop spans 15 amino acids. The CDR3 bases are TGTGCCAGCAGCGTAGTAGGACACCGGAATTCACCCCTCCACTTT. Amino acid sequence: CASSVVGHRNSPLHF.

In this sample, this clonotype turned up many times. CDR3 region: CASSRRDRVKDTQYF. The CDR3 nucleotides read TGCGCCAGCAGCCGAAGGGACAGGGTGAAAGATACGCAGTATTTT. This chain links TRBV4-3 with TRBJ2-3; 9 bases line up with TRBD1. In germline, CDR1 is LGHNA, CDR2 YSLEER. The J segment lost 5 bases and the V segment lost 4 bases, leaving 7 bases of the junction unmatched. There are 15 residues in the CDR3.

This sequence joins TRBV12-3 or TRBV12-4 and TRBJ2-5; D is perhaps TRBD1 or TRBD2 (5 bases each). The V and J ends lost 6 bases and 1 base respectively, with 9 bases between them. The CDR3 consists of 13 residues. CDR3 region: CASSPGTQETQYF. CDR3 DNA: TGTGCCAGCAGCCCAGGGACCCAAGAGACCCAGTACTTC.

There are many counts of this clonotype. The CDR3 is CASRRTAGNEQFF. The DNA for the CDR3 is TGTGCCAGCAGAAGAACAGCAGGCAATGAGCAGTTCTTC. J is TRBJ2-1 and V is TRBV7-9; no clear D. V was cut by 6 bases and J by 6 bases, with 12 bases left in between. The CDR3 has 13 residues. From germline, CDR1 is SEHNR and CDR2 FQNEAQ (reference sequence).

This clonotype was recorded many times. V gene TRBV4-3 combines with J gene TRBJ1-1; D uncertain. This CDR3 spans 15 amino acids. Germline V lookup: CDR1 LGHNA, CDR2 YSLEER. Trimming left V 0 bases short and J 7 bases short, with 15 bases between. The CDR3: CASSQDSGLANEAFF. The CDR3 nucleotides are TGCGCCAGCAGCCAAGATTCAGGTTTAGCAAATGAAGCTTTCTTT.

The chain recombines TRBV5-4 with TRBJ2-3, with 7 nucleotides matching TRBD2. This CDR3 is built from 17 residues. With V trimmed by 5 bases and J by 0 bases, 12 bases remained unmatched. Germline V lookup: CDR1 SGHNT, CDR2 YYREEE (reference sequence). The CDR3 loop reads CASRTASGTSSTDTQYF. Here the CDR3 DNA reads TGTGCCAGCAGAACAGCTAGCGGAACCTCTAGCACAGATACGCAGTATTTT.

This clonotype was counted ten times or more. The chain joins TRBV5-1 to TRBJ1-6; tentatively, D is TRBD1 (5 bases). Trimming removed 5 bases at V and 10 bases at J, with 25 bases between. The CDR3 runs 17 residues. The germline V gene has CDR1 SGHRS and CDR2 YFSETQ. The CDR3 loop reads CASRFEPRGILESPLHF. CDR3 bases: TGCGCCAGCAGATTTGAACCCCGGGGGATCCTAGAGTCACCCCTCCACTTT.

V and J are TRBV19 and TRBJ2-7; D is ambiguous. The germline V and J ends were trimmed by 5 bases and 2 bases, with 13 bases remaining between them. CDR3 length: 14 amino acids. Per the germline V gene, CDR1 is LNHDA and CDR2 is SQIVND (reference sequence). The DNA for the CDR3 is TGTGCCAGTAGTTTCCGGGCCGCACCCTACGAGCAGTACTTC. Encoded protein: CASSFRAAPYEQYF.

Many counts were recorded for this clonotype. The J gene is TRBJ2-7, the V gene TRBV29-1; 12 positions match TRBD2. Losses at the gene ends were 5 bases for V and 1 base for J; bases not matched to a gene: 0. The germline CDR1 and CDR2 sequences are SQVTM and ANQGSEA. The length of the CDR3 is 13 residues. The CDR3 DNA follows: TGCAGCGTTACTAGCGGGAGGTCCTACGAGCAGTACTTC. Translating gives CSVTSGRSYEQYF.

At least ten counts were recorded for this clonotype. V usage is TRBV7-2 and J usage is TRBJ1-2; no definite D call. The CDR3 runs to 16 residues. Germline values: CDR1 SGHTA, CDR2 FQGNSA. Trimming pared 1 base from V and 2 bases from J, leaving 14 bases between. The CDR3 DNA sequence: TGTGCCAGCAGCTTAGGTTTCTTCGGCCCCAACTATGGCTACACCTTC. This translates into CASSLGFFGPNYGYTF.

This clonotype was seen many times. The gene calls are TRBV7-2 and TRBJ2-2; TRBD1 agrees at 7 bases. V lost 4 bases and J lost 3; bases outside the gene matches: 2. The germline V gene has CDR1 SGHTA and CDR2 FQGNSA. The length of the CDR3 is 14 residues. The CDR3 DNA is TGTGCCAGCAGCTCGACAGGGTACACCGGGGAGCTGTTTTTT. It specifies CASSSTGYTGELFF.

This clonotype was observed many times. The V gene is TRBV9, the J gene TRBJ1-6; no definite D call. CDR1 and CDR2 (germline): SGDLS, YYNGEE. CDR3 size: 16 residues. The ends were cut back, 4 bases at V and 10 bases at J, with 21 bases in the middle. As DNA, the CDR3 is TGTGCCAGCAGCTTGGGAGGAGGAGGGATAGGCTCACCCCTCCACTTT. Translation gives CASSLGGGGIGSPLHF. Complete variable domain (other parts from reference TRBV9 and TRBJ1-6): DSGVTQTPKHLITATGQRVTLRCSPRSGDLSVYWYQQSLDQGLQFLIQYYNGEERAKGNILERFSAQQFPDLHSELNLSSLELGDSALYFCASSLGGGGIGSPLHFGNGTRLTVT.

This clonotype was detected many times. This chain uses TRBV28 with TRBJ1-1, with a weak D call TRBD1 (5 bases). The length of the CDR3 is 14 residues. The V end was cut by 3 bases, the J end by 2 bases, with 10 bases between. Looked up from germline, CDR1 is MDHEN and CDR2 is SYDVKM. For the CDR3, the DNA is TGTGCCAGCAGTTTTGAGCAGGGTAACACTGAAGCTTTCTTT. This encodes CASSFEQGNTEAFF.

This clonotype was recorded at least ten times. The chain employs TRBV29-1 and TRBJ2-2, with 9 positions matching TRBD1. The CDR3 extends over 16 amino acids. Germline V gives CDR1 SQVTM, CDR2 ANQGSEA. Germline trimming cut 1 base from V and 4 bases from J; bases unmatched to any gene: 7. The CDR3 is CSVEAPGTGITGELFF. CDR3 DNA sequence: TGCAGCGTTGAAGCTCCCGGGACAGGGATCACCGGGGAGCTGTTTTTT.

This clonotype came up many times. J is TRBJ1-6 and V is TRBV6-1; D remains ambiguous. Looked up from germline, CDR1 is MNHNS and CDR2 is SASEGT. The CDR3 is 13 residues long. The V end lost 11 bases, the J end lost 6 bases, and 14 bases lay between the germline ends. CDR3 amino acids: CAAGIEVNSPLHF. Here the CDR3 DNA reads TGTGCCGCGGGGATTGAAGTTAATTCACCCCTCCACTTT.

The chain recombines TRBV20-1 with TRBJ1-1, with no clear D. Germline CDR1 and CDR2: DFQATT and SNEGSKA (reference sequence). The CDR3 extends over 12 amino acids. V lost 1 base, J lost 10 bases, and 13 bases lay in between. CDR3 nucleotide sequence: TGCAGTGCTAGAGCTGGCCGATTGGGAGCTTTCTTT. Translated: CSARAGRLGAFF.

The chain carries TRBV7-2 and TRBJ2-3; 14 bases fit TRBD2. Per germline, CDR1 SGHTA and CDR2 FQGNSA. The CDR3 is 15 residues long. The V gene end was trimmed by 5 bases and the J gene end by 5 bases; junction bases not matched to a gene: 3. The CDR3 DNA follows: TGTGCCAGCAGCGGGACTAGCGGGAGCTTAGATACGCAGTATTTT. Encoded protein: CASSGTSGSLDTQYF.

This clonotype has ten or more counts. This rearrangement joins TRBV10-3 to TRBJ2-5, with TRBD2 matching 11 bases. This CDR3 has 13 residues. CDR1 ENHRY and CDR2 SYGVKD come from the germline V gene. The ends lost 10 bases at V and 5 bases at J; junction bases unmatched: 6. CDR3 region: CATLAGGGETQYF. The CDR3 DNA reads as TGTGCCACCCTAGCGGGAGGTGGGGAGACCCAGTACTTC.

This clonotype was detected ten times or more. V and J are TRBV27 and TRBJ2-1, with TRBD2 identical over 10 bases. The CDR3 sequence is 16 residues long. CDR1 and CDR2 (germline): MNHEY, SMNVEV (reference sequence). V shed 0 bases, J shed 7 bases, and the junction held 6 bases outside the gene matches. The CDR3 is CASSLSVAGGRNEQFF. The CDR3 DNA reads TGTGCCAGCAGTTTATCGGTAGCGGGAGGCCGGAATGAGCAGTTCTTC.

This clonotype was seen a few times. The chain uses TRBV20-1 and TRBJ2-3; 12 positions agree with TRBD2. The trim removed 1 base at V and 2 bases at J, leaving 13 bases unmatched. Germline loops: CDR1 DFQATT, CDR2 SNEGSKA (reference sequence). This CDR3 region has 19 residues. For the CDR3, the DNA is TGCAGTGCTAGAGGAAGATCTAGCGGGAGGGCCCGGAACACAGATACGCAGTATTTT. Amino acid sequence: CSARGRSSGRARNTDTQYF.

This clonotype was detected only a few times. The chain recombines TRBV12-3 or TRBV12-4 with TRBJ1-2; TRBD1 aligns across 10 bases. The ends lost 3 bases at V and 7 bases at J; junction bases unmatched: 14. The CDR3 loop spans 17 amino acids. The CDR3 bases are TGTGCCAGCAGTTTGACCCTCCGGGACAGGGGATGGGTTGGCTACACCTTC. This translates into CASSLTLRDRGWVGYTF.

CDR3 coding DNA: TGTGCCAGCAGCCTTAGACTAAATTCCGGCTACGAGCAGTACTTC. Protein sequence: CASSLRLNSGYEQYF. V gene TRBV7-2 combines with J gene TRBJ2-7; a possible D gene is TRBD2 (5 bases). This CDR3 comprises 15 residues. The germline V gene encodes CDR1 SGHTA and CDR2 FQGNSA. V lost 5 bases and J lost 3, with 17 bases in between.

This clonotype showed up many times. The CDR3 reads CASGRGGAEYNEQFF. CDR3 DNA: TGTGCCAGCGGGCGCGGGGGGGCCGAGTACAATGAGCAGTTCTTC. This rearrangement joins TRBV2 to TRBJ2-1; the match to TRBD2 covers 9 bases. CDR3 length: 15 amino acids. Per germline, CDR1 SNHLY and CDR2 FYNNEI. V lost 8 bases and J lost 4; bases outside the gene matches: 9.

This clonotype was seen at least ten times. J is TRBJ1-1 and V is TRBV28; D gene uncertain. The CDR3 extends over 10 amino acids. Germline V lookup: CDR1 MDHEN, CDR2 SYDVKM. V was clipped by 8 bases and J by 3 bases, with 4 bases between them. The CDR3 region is CASHDTEAFF. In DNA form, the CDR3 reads TGTGCCAGCCATGACACTGAAGCTTTCTTT.

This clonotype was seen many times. This CDR3 is CSAASDAGAANEQFF. CDR3 DNA: TGCAGTGCTGCGAGTGACGCGGGAGCGGCGAATGAGCAGTTCTTC. The genes are TRBV20-1 and TRBJ2-1; 7 positions match TRBD2. J was trimmed by 7 bases and V by 5 bases; bases with no gene match: 14. From germline, CDR1 is DFQATT and CDR2 SNEGSKA (reference sequence). The CDR3 runs to 15 residues.

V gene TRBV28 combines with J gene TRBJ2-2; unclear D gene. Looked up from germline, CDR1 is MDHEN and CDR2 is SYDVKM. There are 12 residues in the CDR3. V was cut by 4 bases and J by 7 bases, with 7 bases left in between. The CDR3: CASSSGYGELFF. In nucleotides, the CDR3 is TGTGCCAGCAGTTCCGGGTACGGGGAGCTGTTTTTT. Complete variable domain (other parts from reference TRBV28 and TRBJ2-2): DVKVTQSSRYLVKRTGEKVFLECVQDMDHENMFWYRQDPGLGLRLIYFSYDVKMKEKGDIPEGYSVSREKKERFSLILESASTNQTSMYLCASSSGYGELFFGEGSRLTVL.

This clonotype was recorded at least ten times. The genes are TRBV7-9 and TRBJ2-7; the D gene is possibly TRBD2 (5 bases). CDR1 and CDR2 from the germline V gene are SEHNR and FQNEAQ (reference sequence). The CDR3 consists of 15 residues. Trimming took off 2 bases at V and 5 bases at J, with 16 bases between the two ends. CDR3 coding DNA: TGTGCCAGCAGCTTACAGGTCCCGGGGTCAAACGAGCAGTACTTC. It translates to CASSLQVPGSNEQYF.